The text below deals with one T cell receptor (beta chain). Trimming shortened V by 0 bases and J by 4 bases, and 12 bases separated the two germline ends. Germline lookup yields CDR1 LGHNA and CDR2 YSLEER. The CDR3 extends over 16 amino acids. TCRdb re-analysed the RT-PCR reads in MiXCR, keeping a single row per CDR3 protein. The sample holds about 40,000 distinct CDR3 sequences, more than 30% seen once. This record comes from a study of patients and donors after allogeneic stem cell transplantation. The source of this sequence is a human donor who was either an allogeneic HSCT recipient or a stem cell or donor lymphocyte infusion donor (not recorded which). It is not recorded whose cells these are; they may come from a transplant donor. Sequencing input: blood, either unsorted or a sorted T cell fraction (not recorded which). The rearrangement links TRBV4-3 to TRBJ2-2; tentative D call: TRBD1 (5 bases). The CDR3 DNA follows: TGCGCCAGCAGCCAAGATGGGGCTTCGGCCACCGGGGAGCTGTTTTTT. Its translation: CASSQDGASATGELFF.